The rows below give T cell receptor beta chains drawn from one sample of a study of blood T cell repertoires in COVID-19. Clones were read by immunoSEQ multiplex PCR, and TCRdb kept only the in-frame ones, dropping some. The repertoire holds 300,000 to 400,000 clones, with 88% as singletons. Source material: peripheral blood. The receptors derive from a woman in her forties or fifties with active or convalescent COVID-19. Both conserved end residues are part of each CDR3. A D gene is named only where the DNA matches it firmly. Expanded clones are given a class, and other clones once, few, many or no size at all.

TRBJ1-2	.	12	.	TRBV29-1	CSVDVQGYGYTF	TGCAGCGTTGACGTACAGGGCTATGGCTACACCTTC
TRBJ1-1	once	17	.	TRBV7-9	CASSLGPGEGMNTEAFF	TGTGCCAGCAGCTTAGGGCCAGGGGAGGGGATGAACACTGAAGCTTTCTTT
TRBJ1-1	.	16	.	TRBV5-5	CASSLGGSRVNTEAFF	TGTGCCAGCAGCTTGGGTGGCTCCCGGGTTAACACTGAAGCTTTCTTT
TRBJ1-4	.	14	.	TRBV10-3	CATQESATNEKLFF	TGTGCCACCCAAGAGTCTGCAACTAATGAAAAACTGTTTTTT
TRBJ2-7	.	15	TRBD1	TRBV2	CASRGGRGRGIEQYF	TGTGCCAGCAGGGGTGGCAGGGGGAGAGGTATCGAGCAGTACTTC
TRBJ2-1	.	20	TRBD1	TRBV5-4	CASSLPRTGGPLGGYNEQFF	TGTGCCAGCAGCTTGCCGCGGACAGGGGGTCCTCTCGGGGGCTACAATGAGCAGTTCTTC
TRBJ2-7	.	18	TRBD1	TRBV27	CASSFRTARTGIPYEQYF	TGTGCCAGCAGTTTCCGAACCGCTAGGACAGGGATTCCCTACGAGCAGTACTTC
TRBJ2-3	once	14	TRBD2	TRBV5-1	CASSLAGGADTQYF	TGCGCCAGCAGCTTAGCGGGAGGGGCAGATACGCAGTATTTT
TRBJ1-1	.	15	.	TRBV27	CASSLHSQGNTEAFF	TGTGCCAGCAGTTTACACTCTCAGGGGAACACTGAAGCTTTCTTT
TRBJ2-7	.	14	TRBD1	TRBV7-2	CASSSRGQGSEQYF	TGTGCCAGCAGCTCCCGGGGACAGGGAAGCGAGCAGTACTTC
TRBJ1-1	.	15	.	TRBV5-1	CASSPVAALNTEAFF	TGCGCCAGCAGCCCGGTAGCAGCTCTGAACACTGAAGCTTTCTTT
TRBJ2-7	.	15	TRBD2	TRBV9	CASSVASGGSYEQYF	TGTGCCAGCAGCGTAGCTAGCGGGGGCTCCTACGAGCAGTACTTC
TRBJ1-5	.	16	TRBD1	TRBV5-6	CASSLGQGAFNQPQHF	TGTGCCAGCAGCTTGGGACAGGGGGCGTTCAATCAGCCCCAGCATTTT
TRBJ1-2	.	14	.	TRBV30	CAWGGGLGRHGYTF	TGTGCCTGGGGGGGAGGACTGGGTCGACATGGCTACACCTTC
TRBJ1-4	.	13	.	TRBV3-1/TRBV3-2	CASSQGQDGELFF	TGTGCCAGCAGCCAAGGACAGGATGGGGAACTGTTTTTT
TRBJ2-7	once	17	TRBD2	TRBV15	CATSRGVTSGRAYEQYF	TGTGCCACCAGCAGAGGTGTTACCAGCGGGAGGGCCTACGAGCAGTACTTC
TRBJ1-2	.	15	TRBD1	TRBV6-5	CASSPRQGGNYGYTF	TGTGCCAGCAGTCCACGACAGGGCGGGAACTATGGCTACACCTTC
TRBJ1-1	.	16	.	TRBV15	CATSTGRRGSGTEAFF	TGTGCCACCAGCACCGGGCGGAGGGGCTCGGGCACTGAAGCTTTCTTT
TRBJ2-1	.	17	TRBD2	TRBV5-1	CASSLRATSGRGNEQFF	TGCGCCAGCAGCTTGAGGGCGACTAGCGGGAGAGGTAATGAGCAGTTCTTC
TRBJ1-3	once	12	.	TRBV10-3	CAISESRNTIYF	TGTGCCATCAGTGAGTCCAGAAACACCATATATTTT
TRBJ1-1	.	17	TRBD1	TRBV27	CASSPRQGWVANTEAFF	TGTGCCAGCAGTCCCCGACAGGGATGGGTTGCGAACACTGAAGCTTTCTTT
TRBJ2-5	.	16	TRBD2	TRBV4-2	CASSATGLAGGETQYF	TGTGCCAGCAGCGCCACGGGACTAGCGGGAGGAGAGACCCAGTACTTC
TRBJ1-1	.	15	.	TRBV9	CASSVRGSKNTEAFF	TGTGCCAGCAGCGTGAGGGGGAGCAAAAACACTGAAGCTTTCTTT
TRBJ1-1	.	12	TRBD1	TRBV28	CASSWDSTEAFF	TGTGCCAGCAGCTGGGACAGCACTGAAGCTTTCTTT
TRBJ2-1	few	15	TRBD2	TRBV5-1	CASSGTGTRYDEQFF	TGCGCCAGCAGCGGAACCGGGACTAGATATGATGAGCAGTTCTTC
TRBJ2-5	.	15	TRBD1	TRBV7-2	CASSLALLDRATQYF	TGTGCCAGCAGCTTAGCGCTTTTGGACAGGGCTACCCAGTACTTC